One sample yielded the 19 T cell receptor beta chains listed below, sequenced in a study of cytomegalovirus exposure and HLA in healthy donors. Both 60 Vbeta primers and 13 Jbeta primers went into the PCR. Data came from immunoSEQ multiplex PCR; TCRdb stores just in-frame clones and leaves some out. The sample comprises approximately 180,000 clones, about 12% of which are singletons, and less than 8.5% rests with the top ten. Sequences were obtained from PBMCs. The receptor source for this set is a man aged 45-65 years in good health and CMV-seropositive.

The chain is built from TRBV15 and TRBJ2-1; D is possibly TRBD1 (6 bases). V was trimmed by 5 bases and J by 2 bases, leaving 10 bases between them. Germline CDR1 reads LNHNV; CDR2 reads YYDKDF (reference sequence). The CDR3 length is 14 residues. This CDR3 is CATSGQPTYNEQFF. The CDR3 DNA reads TGTGCCACCAGCGGACAGCCGACCTACAATGAGCAGTTCTTC.

This chain connects TRBV5-1 to TRBJ2-5, with D unresolved. Trimming took 0 bases from V and 2 from J, leaving 11 bases between them. CDR3 size: 15 residues. CDR1 and CDR2 (germline): SGHRS, YFSETQ. CDR3 amino acids: CASSLEPSLQETQYF. For the CDR3, the DNA is TGCGCCAGCAGCTTGGAGCCCTCCCTACAAGAGACCCAGTACTTC.

This chain links TRBV6-1 with TRBJ1-5; 9 positions agree with TRBD1. This CDR3 is 14 amino acids long. Trimming cost V 7 bases and J 2 bases; bases outside gene matches: 3. Germline lookup yields CDR1 MNHNS and CDR2 SASEGT. The CDR3 DNA sequence: TGTGCCAGCACCTGGACAGGGGGCAATCAGCCCCAGCATTTT. Translation gives CASTWTGGNQPQHF.

This clone has more than one count but fewer than ten. V and J are TRBV7-8 and TRBJ1-2; D possibly corresponds to TRBD1 (6 bases). Germline-derived CDR1 and CDR2 are SGHVS and FQNEAQ. V was cut by 1 base and J by 4 bases, with 10 bases left in between. This CDR3 has 14 amino acids. CDR3 nucleotides: TGTGCCAGCAGCTTAGGGACAGAGATCTATGGCTACACCTTC. Translation: CASSLGTEIYGYTF.

The sample holds a few counts of this clone. This chain uses TRBV18 with TRBJ1-1, with TRBD1 matching over 9 bases. The CDR3 is 14 residues long. Unmatched junction bases numbered 5, after V lost 5 bases and J lost 4 bases. Germline V gives CDR1 KGHSH, CDR2 LQKENI. This chain's CDR3 is CASSWGQGVTEAFF. The CDR3 nucleotides read TGTGCCAGCTCATGGGGACAGGGAGTCACTGAAGCTTTCTTT.

The chain couples TRBV5-1 to TRBJ1-6; D remains ambiguous. CDR3 length equals 16 residues. Trimming cost V 3 bases and J 0 bases, with 10 bases left between them. The germline gives CDR1 SGHRS, CDR2 YFSETQ. DNA for the CDR3: TGCGCCAGCAGCTCGGGATCTCGCTCCTATAATTCACCCCTCCACTTT. Translation: CASSSGSRSYNSPLHF.

This rearrangement joins TRBV18 to TRBJ1-5, with D unclear. Germline loops: CDR1 KGHSH, CDR2 LQKENI. This CDR3 contains 16 residues. Trimming pared 3 bases from V and 2 bases from J, leaving 14 bases between. CDR3 amino acids: CASSPSQLAGNQPQHF. The CDR3, as DNA: TGTGCCAGCTCACCCTCACAACTGGCGGGCAATCAGCCCCAGCATTTT.

This clone was counted only a few times. The chain uses TRBV5-1 and TRBJ1-2; D unclear. This CDR3 is built from 13 residues. Germline V gene sequence: CDR1 SGHRS, CDR2 YFSETQ. Trimming took off 1 base at V and 3 bases at J, with 7 bases between the two ends. CDR3 DNA: TGCGCCAGCAGCTTGTTAGGAGACTATGGCTACACCTTC. It yields the protein CASSLLGDYGYTF.

This clone showed up just a few times. This chain connects TRBV6-1 to TRBJ2-7; D is possibly TRBD1 (6 bases). Germline assignment: CDR1 MNHNS and CDR2 SASEGT. This CDR3 region has 11 residues. Trimming left V 4 bases short and J 6 bases short, with 7 bases between. DNA of the CDR3: TGTGCCAGCAGTGCAGGGGTCGAGCAGTACTTC. Its protein product is CASSAGVEQYF.

A few counts support this clone. The chain couples TRBV18 to TRBJ1-2; TRBD1 matches at 8 bases. After removal of 4 bases from V and 6 bases from J, the junction contained 4 bases not matched to a gene. The CDR3 has 13 amino acids. CDR1 and CDR2 from the germline V gene are KGHSH and LQKENI. The CDR3, as DNA: TGTGCCAGCTCACTCGGGACAGGAGATGGCTACACCTTC. Its protein product is CASSLGTGDGYTF.

This rearrangement joins TRBV5-1 to TRBJ2-7; 7 bases match TRBD2. The CDR3 runs to 15 residues. Trimming at V came to 0 bases and at J to 5 bases, leaving 8 bases not matched to a gene. Per germline, CDR1 SGHRS and CDR2 YFSETQ. The CDR3 nucleotides read TGCGCCAGCAGCTTGGCCGGACTAGATACCCACGAGCAGTACTTC. This gives the protein CASSLAGLDTHEQYF.

This chain connects TRBV7-8 to TRBJ1-4; TRBD1 aligns across 9 bases. The germline V gene has CDR1 SGHVS and CDR2 FQNEAQ. The CDR3 length is 16 residues. After removal of 4 bases from V and 4 bases from J, the junction contained 7 bases not matched to a gene. CDR3 sequence: CASSSGQGTRNEKLFF. CDR3 nucleotide sequence: TGTGCCAGCAGCTCCGGACAGGGGACTCGTAATGAAAAACTGTTTTTT. The full variable domain, completed using reference TRBV7-8 and TRBJ1-4, is GAGVSQSPRYKVAKRGQDVALRCDPISGHVSLFWYQQALGQGPEFLTYFQNEAQLDKSGLPSDRFFAERPEGSVSTLKIQRTQQEDSAVYLCASSSGQGTRNEKLFFGSGTQLSVL.

In its sample, this clone was seen a few times. J is TRBJ2-7 and V is TRBV7-8, with 9 bases identical to TRBD1. V was clipped by 5 bases and J by 3 bases; unmatched bases: 5. The length of the CDR3 is 14 residues. CDR1 is SGHVS and CDR2 is FQNEAQ in the germline V gene. The CDR3 loop reads CASSPGTGNYEQYV. The DNA of the CDR3 is TGTGCCAGCAGCCCCGGGACAGGGAACTACGAGCAGTACGTC.

This clone was counted a few times. The chain employs TRBV19 and TRBJ1-1; D not certain. V was cut by 3 bases and J by 3 bases, with 5 bases left in between. CDR1 and CDR2 from the germline V gene are LNHDA and SQIVND (reference sequence). The CDR3 loop spans 12 amino acids. The CDR3 DNA is TGTGCCAGTAGTATGCGGGACACTGAAGCTTTCTTT. Translation: CASSMRDTEAFF.

V usage is TRBV7-9 and J usage is TRBJ1-2; weak D call: TRBD1 (5 bases). Germline V gene sequence: CDR1 SEHNR, CDR2 FQNEAQ (reference sequence). The V end lost 1 base, the J end lost 4 bases, and 10 bases lay between the germline ends. The CDR3 is 14 amino acids. The CDR3, as DNA: TGTGCCAGCAGCTTAGGGGCAGGGTTCTATGGCTACACCTTC. Translation gives CASSLGAGFYGYTF.

The table lists this clone with a few counts. V and J are TRBV11-3 and TRBJ2-5, with TRBD1 identical over 9 bases. The CDR3 totals 14 residues. Trimming took 1 base from V and 5 from J; bases not matched to a gene: 2. Germline loops: CDR1 SGHNT, CDR2 YENEEA. The CDR3 DNA reads TGTGCCAGCAGCTTAGGGGACAGGGTTGAGACCCAGTACTTC. Its translation is CASSLGDRVETQYF.

The V and J genes are TRBV6-5 and TRBJ2-3; D ambiguous. The CDR3 is made up of 13 amino acids. CDR1 is MNHEY, CDR2 SVGAGI, per germline. Trimming took off 8 bases at V and 1 base at J, with 10 bases between the two ends. CDR3: CASRVSGTDTQYF. CDR3 nucleotide sequence: TGTGCCAGCCGAGTGAGCGGCACAGATACGCAGTATTTT.

The chain links TRBV7-2 to TRBJ2-4; D not certain. V lost 0 bases and J 6 bases, leaving 12 bases between the germline ends. CDR1 SGHTA and CDR2 FQGNSA come from the germline V gene. The CDR3 extends over 15 amino acids. CDR3 DNA sequence: TGTGCCAGCAGCTTAGCTCCTGGCGGTGGAAACATTCAGTACTTC. Translated, it gives CASSLAPGGGNIQYF.

This chain links TRBV4-1 with TRBJ1-1; no reliable D call. Germline V gene data show CDR1 as MGHRA and CDR2 as YSYEKL. Trimming took 1 base from V and 3 from J, leaving 12 bases between them. This CDR3 has 15 amino acids. CDR3 region: CASSQVPNRDTEAFF. CDR3 DNA: TGCGCCAGCAGCCAAGTCCCTAATCGGGACACTGAAGCTTTCTTT.